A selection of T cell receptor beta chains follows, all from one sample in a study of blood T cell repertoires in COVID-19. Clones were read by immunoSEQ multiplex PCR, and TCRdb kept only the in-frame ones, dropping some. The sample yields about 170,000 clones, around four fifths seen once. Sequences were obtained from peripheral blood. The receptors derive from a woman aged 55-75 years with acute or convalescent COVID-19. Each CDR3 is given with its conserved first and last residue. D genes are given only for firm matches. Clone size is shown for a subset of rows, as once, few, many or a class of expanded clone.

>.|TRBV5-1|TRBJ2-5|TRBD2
TGCGCCAGCAGCTTGGCCCCTAGCGGGGGGTTCCAAGAGACCCAGTACTTC
CASSLAPSGGFQETQYF
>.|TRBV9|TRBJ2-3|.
TGTGCCAGCAGCGTAGGGGGCGCAGATACGCAGTATTTT
CASSVGGADTQYF
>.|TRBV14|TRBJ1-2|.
TGTGCCAGCAGCCGGGCAGGGGTCTATGGCTACACCTTC
CASSRAGVYGYTF
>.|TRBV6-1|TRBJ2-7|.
TGTGCCAGCAGTGAAAACCGGGCAGGGGAAGGCGAGCAGTACTTC
CASSENRAGEGEQYF
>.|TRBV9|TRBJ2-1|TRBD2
TGTGCCAGCAGCGCTCCGGGGGGGCGATACAATGAGCAGTTCTTC
CASSAPGGRYNEQFF
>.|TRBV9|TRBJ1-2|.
TGTGCCAGCAGCGTAGGAGGGGGAGGCTACACCTTC
CASSVGGGGYTF
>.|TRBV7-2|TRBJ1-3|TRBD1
TGTGCCAGCAGCTTAGGCGGGACAGGGGGTTCGGGAAACACCATATATTTT
CASSLGGTGGSGNTIYF
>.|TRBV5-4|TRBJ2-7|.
TGTGCCAGCAGCTTAGACTATACCTACGAGCAGTACTTC
CASSLDYTYEQYF
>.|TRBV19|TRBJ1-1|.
TGTGCCAGTAGTGTGACAGGTCATGGGACTGAAGCTTTCTTT
CASSVTGHGTEAFF
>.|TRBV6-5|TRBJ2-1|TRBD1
TGTGCCAGCAGTTATACGGGACAGGGGTACAATGAGCAGTTCTTC
CASSYTGQGYNEQFF
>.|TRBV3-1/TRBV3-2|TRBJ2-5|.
TGTGCCAGCAGCCAAGGCGCTCGGGAGACCCAGTACTTC
CASSQGARETQYF
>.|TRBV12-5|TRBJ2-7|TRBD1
TGTGCTAGTCAAGACAGGGGTGGAATCTACGAGCAGTACTTC
CASQDRGGIYEQYF
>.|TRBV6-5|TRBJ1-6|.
TGTGCCAGCAGTTACTCCCGACAGCTGGGTTCACCCCTCCACTTT
CASSYSRQLGSPLHF
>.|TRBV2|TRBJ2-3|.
TGTGCCAGCAGTGGAAAGAGGGGGGGGAGCACAGATACGCAGTATTTT
CASSGKRGGSTDTQYF
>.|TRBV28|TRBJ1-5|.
TGTGCCAGCAGTTTAGAGTTTAGCAATCAGCCCCAGCATTTT
CASSLEFSNQPQHF
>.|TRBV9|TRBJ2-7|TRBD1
TGTGCCAGCAGCGCCTACGACAGGGACGAGCAGTACTTC
CASSAYDRDEQYF
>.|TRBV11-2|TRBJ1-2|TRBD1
TGTGCCAGCAGCTCCGTACAGGGGGCGGGTGGCTACACCTTC
CASSSVQGAGGYTF
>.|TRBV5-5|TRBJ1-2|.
TGTGCCAGCAGCTTGGCCGACTATGGCTACACCTTC
CASSLADYGYTF
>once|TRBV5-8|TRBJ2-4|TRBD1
TGTGCCAGCAGCAAGGCACAGGGGCTGAGGGCCAAAAACATTCAGTACTTC
CASSKAQGLRAKNIQYF
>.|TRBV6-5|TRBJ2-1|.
TGTGCCAGCAATCAAGACAGGTCCGTAAATGAGCAGTTCTTC
CASNQDRSVNEQFF
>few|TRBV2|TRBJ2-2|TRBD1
TGTGCCAGCAGTGGAATAGGGGGCGACACCGGGGAGCTGTTTTTT
CASSGIGGDTGELFF
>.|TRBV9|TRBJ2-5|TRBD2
TGTGCCAGCAGCGTAGTAGCGGGGGATCCCTTTAGGGCCCAGTACTTC
CASSVVAGDPFRAQYF
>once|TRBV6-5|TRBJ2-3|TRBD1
TGTGCCAGCAGTTACCAGTACAGGGGGGATACGCAGTATTTT
CASSYQYRGDTQYF
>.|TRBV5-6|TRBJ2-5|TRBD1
TGTGCCAGCAGCACCCGGGACAGGGGCCGCCAAGAGACCCAGTACTTC
CASSTRDRGRQETQYF
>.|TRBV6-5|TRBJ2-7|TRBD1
TGTGCCAGCAGTTACTCGGGACAGGACGCCTACGAGCAGTACTTC
CASSYSGQDAYEQYF
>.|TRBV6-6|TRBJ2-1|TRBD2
TGTGCCAGCAGCCCCCCGGCGGGGGTGCACAATGAGCAGTTCTTC
CASSPPAGVHNEQFF
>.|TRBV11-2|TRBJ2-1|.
TGTGCCAGCAGCTTTAATCCCCCTGAGTCTCCGTTCTTC
CASSFNPPESPFF
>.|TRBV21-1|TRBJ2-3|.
TGTGCCAGCAGCAAAGTTCGACTAGCGGGGGAAGCAGATACGCAGTATTTT
CASSKVRLAGEADTQYF
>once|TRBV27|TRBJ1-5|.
TGTGCCAGCAGTTTAAGATCGGGGTACCAGCCCCAGCATTTT
CASSLRSGYQPQHF
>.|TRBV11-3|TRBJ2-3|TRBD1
TGTGCCAGCAGCTTAGGACAGGGGGTGTTCACAGATACGCAGTATTTT
CASSLGQGVFTDTQYF
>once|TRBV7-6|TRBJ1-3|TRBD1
TGTGCCAGCAGCCCGCTCGCGGGACAGGGGCCTTTCTCTGGAAACACCATATATTTT
CASSPLAGQGPFSGNTIYF
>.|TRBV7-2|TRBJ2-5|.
TGTGCCAGCAGCCCCGGAGGCCGTGGGGAGACCCAGTACTTC
CASSPGGRGETQYF
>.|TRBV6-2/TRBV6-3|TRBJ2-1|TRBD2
TGTGCCAGCAGTTACGCGGGGGGGCTCAATGAGCAGTTCTTC
CASSYAGGLNEQFF
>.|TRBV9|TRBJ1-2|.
TGTGCCAGCAGCATAACTAACTATGGCTACACCTTC
CASSITNYGYTF
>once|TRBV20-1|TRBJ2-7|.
TGCAGTGCTAGAGCCGGTTGGGAGCAGTACTTC
CSARAGWEQYF
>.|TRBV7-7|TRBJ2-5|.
TGTGCTAGCAGCCCGGAAGGAGGGGGCGCCGGGAAAGAGACCCAGTACTTC
CASSPEGGGAGKETQYF
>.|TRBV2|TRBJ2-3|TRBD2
TGTGCCAGCGGTTGGACTAGTGGCACAGATACGCAGTATTTT
CASGWTSGTDTQYF
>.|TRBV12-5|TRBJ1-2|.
TGTGCTAGTGGTTTGCTTAACTATGGCTACACCTTC
CASGLLNYGYTF
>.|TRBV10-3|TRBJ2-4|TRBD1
TGTGCCATCAGGTCCGGGACAGAGATTAACATTCAGTACTTC
CAIRSGTEINIQYF
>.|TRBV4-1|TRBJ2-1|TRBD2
TGCGCCAGCAGCCAAGCCGGGACTAGCGGGGGGAAGCAGTTCTTC
CASSQAGTSGGKQFF
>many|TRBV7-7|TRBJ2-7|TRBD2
TGTGCTAGCAGCCTGGGACTAGCCGCCCAGGGCTACGAGCAGTACTTC
CASSLGLAAQGYEQYF
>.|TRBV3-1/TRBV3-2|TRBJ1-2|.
TGTGCCAGCAGCCTACTGAGGGGGGGCTCAACAGAGGCGCGCTATGGCTACACCTTC
CASSLLRGGSTEARYGYTF
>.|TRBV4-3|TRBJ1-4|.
TGCGCCAGCAGCCAAGATCGTCTGGGGGACACCACTAATGAAAAACTGTTTTTT
CASSQDRLGDTTNEKLFF
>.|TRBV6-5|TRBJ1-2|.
TGTGCCAGCAGTTACTCGTTACAGATTGGCTACACCTTC
CASSYSLQIGYTF
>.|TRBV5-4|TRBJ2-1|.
TGTGCCAGCAGCTTGGGGCCCGTTGACAATGAGCAGTTCTTC
CASSLGPVDNEQFF
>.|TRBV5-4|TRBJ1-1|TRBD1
TGTGCCAGCAGCGCCAGGGGGTGGAACACTGAAGCTTTCTTT
CASSARGWNTEAFF
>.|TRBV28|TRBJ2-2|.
TGTGCCAGCAGTTTATGGTCAGCGAACACCGGGGAGCTGTTTTTT
CASSLWSANTGELFF
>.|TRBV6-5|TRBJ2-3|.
TGTGCCAGCAAGGGACTGAGCACAGATACGCAGTATTTT
CASKGLSTDTQYF
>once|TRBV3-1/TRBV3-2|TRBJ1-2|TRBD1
TGTGCCAGCAGCCGACTATCGACAGGGCGGGACTATGGCTACACCTTC
CASSRLSTGRDYGYTF
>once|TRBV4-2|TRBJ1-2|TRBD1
TGTGCCAGCAGCCCAACCCGGACAGGGGACGGCGACTATGGCTACACCTTC
CASSPTRTGDGDYGYTF
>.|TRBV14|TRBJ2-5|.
TGTGCCAGCAGCCAAGTGGGAGGCGGGTGGCAGGAGACCCAGTACTTC
CASSQVGGGWQETQYF
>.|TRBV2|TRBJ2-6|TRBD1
TGTGCCAGCACTGACCCCACAGGGGCAGGGGCCAACGTCCTGACTTTC
CASTDPTGAGANVLTF
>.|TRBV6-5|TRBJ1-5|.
TGTGCCAGCAGGGAGGGGGGGAGCAATCAGCCCCAGCATTTT
CASREGGSNQPQHF
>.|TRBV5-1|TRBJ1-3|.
TGCGCCAGCAGATCAACACCGAATCGTTCCTCTGGAAACACCATATATTTT
CASRSTPNRSSGNTIYF